This note documents a single T cell receptor (beta chain) sequence. Its antigen is not known. The sample originates from a study of T cells after yellow fever vaccination. Study as a whole: Any fraction with a low cell number was prepared using SMART-Seq v4 Ultra Low Input. Study outcomes and limitations: The secondary T-cell response peaked on day 5, not day 15, but was weaker. Booster sampling recovered most clones from primary vaccination (around 96% CD4, approximately 90% CD8).

Trimming shortened V by 6 bases and J by 0 bases, and 11 bases separated the two germline ends. In germline, CDR1 is MNHEY, CDR2 SVGEGT. There are 15 residues in the CDR3. Synthesis of TCR cDNA relied on 5'RACE template switching, which attached a universal primer site and UMIs. In TCRdb, the 5' RACE reads were re-called with MiXCR into one record per CDR3 protein. The table lists 100,000 to 150,000 distinct CDR3 sequences, approximately 14% of them singletons. The gene calls are TRBV6-2 or TRBV6-3 and TRBJ2-2, with a weak D call TRBD1 (5 bases). The receptor was isolated from a man aged 18 to 30 who received the YFV17D yellow fever vaccine. The sequencing used CD8+ T cells sorted from PBMCs, collected 5 days after the yellow fever booster vaccination. CDR3 sequence reads: CASRNRLSNTGELFF. In nucleotides, the CDR3 is TGTGCCAGCAGGAACAGGTTATCGAACACCGGGGAGCTGTTTTTT.